This T cell receptor beta chain was sequenced for a study of PD-1 blockade in classical Hodgkin lymphoma. Findings of the study overall: Individuals who commenced nivolumab within less than 1 year of ASCT were excluded.

Details on this clone: Antigen specificity is unknown.

Every patient relapsed after autologous stem cell transplantation, and brentuximab vedotin exposure varied. Using immunoSEQ multiplex PCR, the repertoire was profiled, and TCRdb retains in-frame clones only, with some absent. The data contain more than 30,000 clones, around 80% of them seen just once; the ten biggest clones take up 16%. The CDR3 loop spans 15 amino acids. The germline V gene has CDR1 LGHNA and CDR2 YSLEER. V lost 4 bases and J 7 bases, leaving 14 bases between the germline ends. The TCR sequence derives from a human donor with classical Hodgkin lymphoma. This sequence joins TRBV4-3 and TRBJ1-6, with a possible D match to TRBD1 (5 bases). The sample consisted of peripheral blood mononuclear cells (PBMCs), taken before the second cycle of nivolumab. The CDR3 DNA sequence: TGCGCCAGCAGCCCCCAGTGGGGGGGGAATTCACCCCTCCACTTT. Protein product: CASSPQWGGNSPLHF.